Below are 11 T cell receptor beta chains sequenced from a single sample in a study of cytomegalovirus exposure and HLA in healthy donors. The assay was immunoSEQ multiplex PCR, and TCRdb's table has in-frame clones only and misses some. The repertoire consists of 250,000 to 400,000 clones, with 88% occurring once and the leading ten covering around 0.88%. Input material: PBMCs. These TCRs come from a man younger than 45 in good health and CMV-seronegative.

This chain connects TRBV5-6 to TRBJ1-4; 8 bases agree with TRBD1. After removal of 6 bases from V and 6 bases from J, the junction contained 10 bases not matched to a gene. This CDR3 contains 15 residues. Per germline, CDR1 SGHDT and CDR2 YYEEEE. For the CDR3, the DNA is TGTGCCAGCAACCCTCAGGGGGCGCTTGATGAAAAACTGTTTTTT. Translated, it gives CASNPQGALDEKLFF.

The J gene is TRBJ1-1, the V gene TRBV27; D possibly corresponds to TRBD1 (5 bases). This CDR3 contains 15 residues. Germline CDR1 and CDR2: MNHEY and SMNVEV (reference sequence). V lost 8 bases, J lost 5 bases, and 21 bases lay in between. CDR3 residues: CASRDWGTRGTEAFF. The DNA of the CDR3 is TGTGCCAGCCGAGACTGGGGCACCCGGGGGACTGAAGCTTTCTTT.

The CDR3 DNA reads as TGTGCCAGCAGCTTGTACACCGGGACAGACGAGATTAACTATGGCTACACCTTC. Translation: CASSLYTGTDEINYGYTF. The gene calls are TRBV5-6 and TRBJ1-2, with 7 bases fitting TRBD1. CDR1 and CDR2 (germline): SGHDT, YYEEEE. The CDR3 is 18 residues long. Germline trimming cut 1 base from V and 1 base from J; bases unmatched to any gene: 13.

In its sample, this clone was seen a few times. This chain links TRBV11-2 with TRBJ2-7; D is ambiguous. This CDR3 spans 11 amino acids. V was trimmed by 0 bases and J by 9 bases, leaving 6 bases between them. Looked up from germline, CDR1 is SGHAT and CDR2 is FQNNGV. Here the CDR3 DNA reads TGTGCCAGCAGCTTAGATCAGGCGCAGTACTTC. It codes for CASSLDQAQYF. The variable domain in full, completed from reference TRBV11-2 and TRBJ2-7, reads EAGVAQSPRYKIIEKRQSVAFWCNPISGHATLYWYQQILGQGPKLLIQFQNNGVVDDSQLPKDRFSAERLKGVDSTLKIQPAKLEDSAVYLCASSLDQAQYFGPGTRLTVT.

This chain uses TRBV15 with TRBJ1-5; D remains ambiguous. V gave up 3 bases and J gave up 0 bases, with 9 bases separating them. Germline loops: CDR1 LNHNV, CDR2 YYDKDF (reference sequence). CDR3 length: 15 residues. This chain's CDR3 is CATSREPYSNQPQHF. The DNA for the CDR3 is TGTGCCACCAGCAGGGAGCCCTATAGCAATCAGCCCCAGCATTTT.

With respect to this clone: Germline and junction disagree at one end, which may indicate a read error. The chain links TRBV6-1 to TRBJ2-7, with 7 bases lining up with TRBD1. CDR1 is MNHNS and CDR2 is SASEGT in the germline V gene. This CDR3 spans 11 amino acids. The CDR3 reads CASSEAGGRGF. CDR3 DNA: TGTGCCAGCAGTGAAGCAGGAGGCAGGGGGTTC.

The V call is TRBV6-6, the J call TRBJ2-1, with 11 bases fitting TRBD1. The CDR3 extends over 13 amino acids. With V trimmed by 7 bases and J by 7 bases, 3 bases remained unmatched. The germline V gene encodes CDR1 MNHNY and CDR2 SVGAGI (reference sequence). CDR3 sequence reads: CASNRDRGNEQFF. The CDR3 DNA follows: TGTGCCAGCAATAGGGACAGGGGGAATGAGCAGTTCTTC.

This chain joins TRBV5-6 and TRBJ1-6; TRBD1 agrees at 9 bases. Unmatched junction bases numbered 0, after V lost 3 bases and J lost 8 bases. CDR3 length equals 13 residues. Germline V gene sequence: CDR1 SGHDT, CDR2 YYEEEE. For the CDR3, the DNA is TGTGCCAGCAGCTGGGACAGGGATTCACCCCTCCACTTT. Translating gives CASSWDRDSPLHF.

This clone was counted a single time. The chain combines TRBV4-1 with TRBJ2-2; D not certain. The germline V and J ends were trimmed by 1 base and 4 bases, with 7 bases remaining between them. From germline, CDR1 is MGHRA and CDR2 YSYEKL. This CDR3 is built from 14 residues. For the CDR3, the DNA is TGCGCCAGCAGCCAAGTTGGCGGCACCGGGGAGCTGTTTTTT. Translation gives CASSQVGGTGELFF.

The gene calls are TRBV25-1 and TRBJ1-1; 7 bases map to TRBD1. CDR1 and CDR2 (germline): MGHDK, SYGVNS. Trimming took 5 bases from V and 4 from J; bases not matched to a gene: 7. The CDR3 spans 14 residues. CDR3 nucleotides: TGTGCCAGCAGTCATAACAGGGGTGGCACTGAAGCTTTCTTT. Amino acid sequence: CASSHNRGGTEAFF. The variable domain in full, completed from reference TRBV25-1 and TRBJ1-1, reads EADIYQTPRYLVIGTGKKITLECSQTMGHDKMYWYQQDPGMELHLIHYSYGVNSTEKGDLSSESTVSRIRTEHFPLTLESARPSHTSQYLCASSHNRGGTEAFFGQGTRLTVV.

This sequence joins TRBV6-4 and TRBJ2-3, with 7 bases fitting TRBD1. Germline CDR1 is MRHNA and CDR2 is SNTAGT. V shed 10 bases, J shed 3 bases, and the junction held 7 bases outside the gene matches. This CDR3 spans 13 amino acids. The CDR3 nucleotides read TGTGCCAACAGGGGTAGGGGAACAGATACGCAGTATTTT. Its protein is CANRGRGTDTQYF.